This T cell receptor (beta chain) was sequenced in a study of glioma-infiltrating T cells after dendritic cell vaccination. The CDR3 spans 14 residues. Trimming stripped 2 bases from V and 2 bases from J, with 10 bases between. From germline, CDR1 is SGDLS and CDR2 YYNGEE. Sample time point: after dendritic cell vaccination, including at tumor progression/relapse. Clones were read by immunoSEQ multiplex PCR, and TCRdb kept only the in-frame ones, dropping some. The repertoire holds about 91,000 clones, approximately 78% seen once, with 2.1% in the top ten. The chain uses TRBV9 and TRBJ1-1; D perhaps matches TRBD1 (6 bases). Here the sequenced sample was blood, taken after dendritic cell vaccination. This TCR came from a human donor with glioblastoma. CDR3: CASSVSGANTEAFF. CDR3 DNA: TGTGCCAGCAGCGTTTCAGGGGCCAACACTGAAGCTTTCTTT.